This T cell receptor beta chain was retrieved from a study of a mutant IDH1 vaccine in newly diagnosed glioma. Study background: Treated patients, averaging approximately 40 years, were 62.5% male and around 38% female. Standard pretreatment was either radiotherapy, temozolomide, or, for most, radiochemotherapy with temozolomide. Whole-study results and caveats: No link was apparently found between pseudoprogression and changes in top peripheral T cell clonotypes.

Profiling relied on immunoSEQ multiplex PCR, and the TCRdb table lists in-frame clones only, not all of them. The table lists roughly 50,000 clones, roughly three quarters of them singletons. V was trimmed by 3 bases and J by 4 bases, leaving 10 bases between them. The CDR3 runs to 14 residues. Germline V gene data show CDR1 as LNHDA and CDR2 as SQIVND (reference sequence). A remark on this clone: Its specificity is not known.

As to time point: week 23, last vaccination. Doses of 300 ug of mutant IDH1 20-mer peptide were given with topical imiquimod. The clonotype was recovered from a woman aged 40-49 years with glioma. Some clones in this sample may be carry-over from other donors' samples. The J gene is TRBJ1-5, the V gene TRBV19; D call uncertain. The specimen was PBMCs, collected from a glioma patient whose treatment included an IDH1 peptide vaccine. CDR3 DNA: TGTGCCAGTAGTATGGACGTACCTAATCAGCCCCAGCATTTT. As protein: CASSMDVPNQPQHF.